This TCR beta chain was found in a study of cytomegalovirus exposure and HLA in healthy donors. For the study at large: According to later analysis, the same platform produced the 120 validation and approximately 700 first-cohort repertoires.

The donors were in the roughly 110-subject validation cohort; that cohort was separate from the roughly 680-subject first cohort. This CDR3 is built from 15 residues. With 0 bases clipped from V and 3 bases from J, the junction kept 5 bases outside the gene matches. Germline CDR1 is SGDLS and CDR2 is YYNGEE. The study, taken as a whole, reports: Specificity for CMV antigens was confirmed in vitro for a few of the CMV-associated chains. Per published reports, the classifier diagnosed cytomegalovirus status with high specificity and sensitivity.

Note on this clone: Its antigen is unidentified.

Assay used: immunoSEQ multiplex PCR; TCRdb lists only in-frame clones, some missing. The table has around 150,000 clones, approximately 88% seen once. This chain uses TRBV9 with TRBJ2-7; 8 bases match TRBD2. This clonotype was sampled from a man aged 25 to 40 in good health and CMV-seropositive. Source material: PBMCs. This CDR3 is CASSVGGREDYEQYF. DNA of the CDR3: TGTGCCAGCAGCGTAGGGGGGCGGGAGGACTACGAGCAGTACTTC.